This TCR beta chain emerged from a study of tumor-infiltrating lymphocytes in primary liver carcinoma. Notes on this clonotype: Its antigen is as yet unknown. The junction departs from germline at one end; a sequencing error may be responsible.

Germline V gives CDR1 SEHNR, CDR2 FQNEAQ (reference sequence). CDR3 length equals 14 residues. Co-extracting RNA and DNA was done with roughly 17-34 mg of unsorted bulk tissue as input. Samples came from superior, inferior, lateral poles and tumor centre. Study observations and caveats: For tumor-adjacent and tumor-blood pairs, overlap was less than that seen for tumor region pairs. Appearing in all five tumor regions was true of only about 8-24% of top clones.

TCR beta cDNA came from about 450 ng total RNA, primed with a constant-region primer. Three nested multiplex PCR rounds, a slightly modified ARM-PCR, produced the libraries for TCR beta. For around 11 cycles apiece, the opening two PCR rounds ran with TRBV1-TRBV30 forward primers and a C-beta reverse primer. Each CDR3 protein is one row after TCRdb ran MiXCR on the multiplex PCR reads. Of approximately 110,000 distinct CDR3 sequences in the sample, approximately 70% were seen once. The rearrangement links TRBV7-9 to TRBJ2-1; 9 bases align to TRBD1. The sequencing input was liver tumor tissue from sampling region 1. Specified subset: tumor region T1, superior pole. The receptor was isolated from a woman in her sixties or seventies with primary liver carcinoma and hepatitis B virus infection. CDR3 nucleotide sequence: TGTGTCAGCAGCTCCGGGACAGGGAACAATGAGCAGTTCTTC. Translation: CVSSSGTGNNEQFF. Together with reference TRBV7-9 and TRBJ2-1, the CDR3 gives the full variable domain: DTGVSQNPRHKITKRGQNVTFRCDPISEHNRLYWYRQTLGQGPEFLTYFQNEAQLEKSRLLSDRFSAERPKGSFSTLEIQRTEQGDSAMYLCVSSSGTGNNEQFFGPGTRLTVL.